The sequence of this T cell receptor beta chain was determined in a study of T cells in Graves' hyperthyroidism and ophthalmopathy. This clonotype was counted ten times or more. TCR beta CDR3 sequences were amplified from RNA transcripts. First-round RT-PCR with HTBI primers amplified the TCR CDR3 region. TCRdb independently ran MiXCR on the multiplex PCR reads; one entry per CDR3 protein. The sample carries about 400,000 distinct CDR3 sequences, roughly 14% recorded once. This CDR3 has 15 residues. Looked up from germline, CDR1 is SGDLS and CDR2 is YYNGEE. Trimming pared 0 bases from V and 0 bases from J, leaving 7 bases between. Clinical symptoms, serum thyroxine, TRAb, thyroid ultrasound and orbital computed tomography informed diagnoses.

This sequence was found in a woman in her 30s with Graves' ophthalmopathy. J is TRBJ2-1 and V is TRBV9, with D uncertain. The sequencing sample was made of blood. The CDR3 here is CASSVGGPSYNEQFF. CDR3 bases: TGTGCCAGCAGCGTAGGAGGACCCTCCTACAATGAGCAGTTCTTC.